One sample yielded the 3 T cell receptor beta chains listed below, sequenced in a study of T cells in Graves' hyperthyroidism and ophthalmopathy. Using RNA transcripts as the source, TCR beta CDR3 regions were amplified. Primed by the HTBI set, a first-round RT-PCR was run on the TCR CDR3. Each CDR3 protein is one row after TCRdb ran MiXCR on the multiplex PCR reads. This sample has around 690,000 distinct CDR3 sequences, with less than 25% found just once. What was sequenced was blood. These TCRs come from a man in his thirties or forties with Graves' ophthalmopathy.

The chain carries TRBV25-1 and TRBJ2-3; either TRBD1 or TRBD2 may supply D (5 bases each). The CDR3 has 16 residues. Per germline, CDR1 MGHDK and CDR2 SYGVNS. V gave up 2 bases and J gave up 0 bases, with 12 bases separating them. Written as DNA, the CDR3 is TGTGCCAGCAGTGAAGGGGGTAGCGTGAGCACAGATACGCAGTATTTT. Translating it yields CASSEGGSVSTDTQYF.

This clonotype was recorded many times. This chain links TRBV2 with TRBJ1-1; D is perhaps TRBD1 (5 bases). V was cut by 5 bases and J by 5 bases, with 21 bases left in between. Germline V gives CDR1 SNHLY, CDR2 FYNNEI. The CDR3 totals 16 residues. This chain's CDR3 is CASSPRDRSARTEAFF. Written as DNA, the CDR3 is TGTGCCAGCAGTCCTCGGGACCGATCCGCTCGTACTGAAGCTTTCTTT. The full variable domain, completed using reference TRBV2 and TRBJ1-1, is EPEVTQTPSHQVTQMGQEVILRCVPISNHLYFYWYRQILGQKVEFLVSFYNNEISEKSEIFDDQFSVERPDGSNFTLKIRSTKLEDSAMYFCASSPRDRSARTEAFFGQGTRLTVV.

This clonotype was picked up many times. This chain links TRBV30 with TRBJ2-2; D is perhaps TRBD1 (6 bases). The germline V gene encodes CDR1 GTSNPN and CDR2 SVGIG (reference sequence). V lost 4 bases and J lost 6, with 9 bases in between. The length of the CDR3 is 12 residues. The CDR3 DNA reads TGTGCCTGGACATCAGGGGCCGGGGAGCTGTTTTTT. Its translation: CAWTSGAGELFF.